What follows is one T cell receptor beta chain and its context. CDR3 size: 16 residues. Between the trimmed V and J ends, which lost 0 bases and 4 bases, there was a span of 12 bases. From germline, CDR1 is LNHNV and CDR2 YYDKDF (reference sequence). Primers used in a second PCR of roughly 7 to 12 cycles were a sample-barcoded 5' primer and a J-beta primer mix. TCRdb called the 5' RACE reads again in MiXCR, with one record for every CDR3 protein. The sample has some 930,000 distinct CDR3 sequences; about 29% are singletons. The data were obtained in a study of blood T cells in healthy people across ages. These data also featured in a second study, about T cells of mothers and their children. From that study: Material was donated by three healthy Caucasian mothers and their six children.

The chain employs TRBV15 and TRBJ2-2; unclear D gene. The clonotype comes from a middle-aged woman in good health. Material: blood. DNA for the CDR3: TGTGCCACCAGCAGAGATAACGAACGGACCACCGGGGAGCTGTTTTTT. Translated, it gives CATSRDNERTTGELFF.